These 8 T cell receptor beta chains came from one sample sequenced in a study of beta chain features in type 1 diabetes. Whole-study results and caveats: Moderately but significantly shorter TCRB CDR3s were found in Type 1 diabetes patients in all four CD4+ subsets.

cDNA synthesis used the whole RNA isolate, giving expressed TCRB sequences. The assay was immunoSEQ multiplex PCR, and TCRdb's table has in-frame clones only and misses some. This table holds around 250,000 clones, more than 13% found once. Antigens of these TCRs are unknown. The specimen was naive CD4+ T cells from blood. These receptors all stem from a man aged 25-40 years with type 1 diabetes.

The rearrangement links TRBV9 to TRBJ2-5; 7 bases fit TRBD1. Germline loops: CDR1 SGDLS, CDR2 YYNGEE. V lost 3 bases, J lost 5 bases, and 10 bases stayed unmatched. This CDR3 has 15 residues. The CDR3 DNA reads TGTGCCAGCAGCGATACGACAGGGTCTCAGGAGACCCAGTACTTC. It codes for CASSDTTGSQETQYF. Full variable domain (missing parts from reference TRBV9 and TRBJ2-5): DSGVTQTPKHLITATGQRVTLRCSPRSGDLSVYWYQQSLDQGLQFLIQYYNGEERAKGNILERFSAQQFPDLHSELNLSSLELGDSALYFCASSDTTGSQETQYFGPGTRLLVL.

The V call is TRBV7-9, the J call TRBJ2-1; tentatively, D is TRBD1 (5 bases). Between the trimmed V and J ends, which lost 1 base and 10 bases, there was a span of 14 bases. The CDR3 length is 14 residues. Germline V gene sequence: CDR1 SEHNR, CDR2 FQNEAQ (reference sequence). The CDR3: CASSLGTQGREQFF. In nucleotides, the CDR3 is TGTGCCAGCAGCTTAGGGACCCAGGGAAGGGAGCAGTTCTTC.

This clone was seen only a few times. The chain links TRBV6-6 to TRBJ2-7; TRBD1 aligns across 8 bases. The CDR3 contains 13 residues. Germline CDR1 and CDR2: MNHNY and SVGAGI (reference sequence). V shed 9 bases, J shed 2 bases, and the junction held 6 bases outside the gene matches. The CDR3 spells CASGTGRPYEQYF. In DNA form, the CDR3 reads TGTGCCAGTGGGACAGGTCGTCCCTACGAGCAGTACTTC.

The chain employs TRBV2 and TRBJ2-3; the match to TRBD1 covers 7 bases. V shed 6 bases, J shed 3 bases, and the junction held 9 bases outside the gene matches. This CDR3 has 15 amino acids. Germline assignment: CDR1 SNHLY and CDR2 FYNNEI. CDR3 DNA sequence: TGTGCCAGCAGCCTAGAACAGGGGAATACAGATACGCAGTATTTT. Amino acids: CASSLEQGNTDTQYF.

This clone showed up just a few times. V usage is TRBV4-2 and J usage is TRBJ2-7, with unresolved D. The V end lost 3 bases, the J end lost 4 bases, and 16 bases lay between the germline ends. The CDR3 runs to 15 residues. Per germline, CDR1 LGHNA and CDR2 YNFKEQ. CDR3 coding DNA: TGTGCCAGCAGCCACAGTTTTAGCAGCCAATACGAGCAGTACTTC. Its translation is CASSHSFSSQYEQYF.

The J gene is TRBJ2-5, the V gene TRBV4-1; the match to TRBD1 covers 7 bases. Trimming removed 2 bases from V and 0 bases from J; junction bases left unmatched: 6. The CDR3 has 16 amino acids. Germline values: CDR1 MGHRA, CDR2 YSYEKL. CDR3 sequence reads: CASSQYQGQHQETQYF. CDR3 coding DNA: TGCGCCAGCAGCCAATACCAGGGACAGCACCAAGAGACCCAGTACTTC.

This clone was found a few times. The chain couples TRBV7-2 to TRBJ2-5; unclear D gene. There are 13 residues in the CDR3. Between the trimmed V and J ends, which lost 3 bases and 3 bases, there was a span of 8 bases. Per germline, CDR1 SGHTA and CDR2 FQGNSA. The CDR3 bases are TGTGCCAGCAGCTTTAGCTTAAAAGAGACCCAGTACTTC. This gives the protein CASSFSLKETQYF.

The CDR3 sequence is CASSLGASPQHF. In nucleotides, the CDR3 is TGTGCCAGCAGCTTAGGGGCGTCGCCCCAGCATTTT. This chain links TRBV7-2 with TRBJ1-5; D is uncertain. Germline V gene sequence: CDR1 SGHTA, CDR2 FQGNSA. CDR3 length equals 12 residues. The V and J ends lost 1 base and 9 bases respectively, with 7 bases between them.